This T cell receptor (beta chain) was sequenced for a study of technical replicates of blood from a handful of donors (TCRdb year 2017). With regard to this clone: Its antigen is currently not known. No per-base quality is available; no much larger clone lies one base away.

CDR1 SEHNR and CDR2 FQNEAQ are derived from the germline V gene (reference sequence). Relative to germline, V is missing 5 bases and J is missing 1 base, with 10 bases of the junction outside any gene match. Reading from cysteine to phenylalanine, the CDR3 counts 18 amino acids. The retained sequence is limited to the CDR3, 54 bases, with the frame set at the first base. Library preparation used the immunoSEQ multiplex PCR assay. Not all clones reach the TCRdb copy of this immuneACCESS table, which keeps in-frame sequences only. Checked studies attribute under half of the gap to unresolved V genes and leave the rest unexplained. This sample gives over 80,000 clones in total; 90% to 97% of them show up just once. The ten top clones hold approximately 0.33% of the sample.

The sequenced sample was T cells isolated from PBMCs. Recombination joined TRBV7-9 with TRBJ2-2, with 10 bases matching TRBD2. This clonotype was obtained from a human donor in good health. This receptor carries the CDR3 CASSPYGLAVKNTGELFF. The sequence in DNA is TGTGCCAGCAGCCCATACGGACTAGCGGTTAAGAACACCGGGGAGCTGTTTTTT.